The rows below give T cell receptor beta chains drawn from one sample of a study of T cells in Graves' hyperthyroidism and ophthalmopathy. TCRdb called the multiplex PCR reads again in MiXCR, with one record for every CDR3 protein. The table records 700,000 to 950,000 distinct CDR3 sequences, approximately 40% of them present only once. The sequencing input was blood. These receptors all stem from a middle-aged woman with Graves' hyperthyroidism. Both conserved end residues are part of each CDR3. The D gene is left open where the match is weak. Clone size is given for some rows only: seen once, a few or many times, or a class if the clone is expanded.

v_gene	d_gene	abundance	j_gene	CDR3nt	CDR3aa
TRBV6-2/TRBV6-3	NA	few	TRBJ1-2	TGTGCCAGCAGTTTCTACGACAGAGCCTATGGCTACACCTTC	CASSFYDRAYGYTF
TRBV5-6	NA	NA	TRBJ1-6	TGTGCCAGCAGCTCAAACCCATCAAATTCACCCCTCCACTTT	CASSSNPSNSPLHF
TRBV7-2	TRBD1	many	TRBJ1-2	TGTGCCAGCAGGCCTCAGGGGGCGCGGGGCTACACCTTC	CASRPQGARGYTF
TRBV20-1	NA	NA	TRBJ1-3	TGCAGTGCTAGAGAAACGGCGCAGCGAGGACTCAACACCATATATTTT	CSARETAQRGLNTIYF
TRBV7-2	TRBD2	NA	TRBJ2-3	TGTGCCAGCAGCTTACAGCGGGGGACAGATACGCAGTATTTT	CASSLQRGTDTQYF
TRBV5-4	NA	NA	TRBJ1-2	TGTGCCAGCAGCTTGGAACGGGGCGATGGCTACACCTTC	CASSLERGDGYTF
TRBV10-3	TRBD1	NA	TRBJ1-2	TGTGCCATCAGTTATGATCGATTGGGACAGGCAAAGAATGGCTACACCTTC	CAISYDRLGQAKNGYTF
TRBV9	TRBD1	NA	TRBJ1-2	TGTGCCAGCAGCGTAGGGCAGGGGGGCGGTGGAGGCTACACCTTC	CASSVGQGGGGGYTF
TRBV9	TRBD1	many	TRBJ1-1	TGTGCCAGCAGCGTAGGAACAGGGGCTGAAGCTTTCTTT	CASSVGTGAEAFF
TRBV20-1	TRBD1	many	TRBJ1-5	TGCAGTGCCCACGCTATAGGGACAGGGAATCAGCCCCAGCATTTT	CSAHAIGTGNQPQHF
TRBV20-1	TRBD2	NA	TRBJ2-7	TGCAGTGCCCCCGGACTAGAGGAGGTTTACGAGCAGTACTTC	CSAPGLEEVYEQYF
TRBV6-5	TRBD1	NA	TRBJ1-2	TGTGCCAGCAGTTACCGGACAGGGGTTGGCTACACCTTC	CASSYRTGVGYTF
TRBV29-1	NA	many	TRBJ1-1	TGCAGCGTTTCAAGACAGCAGGGCACTGAAGCTTTCTTT	CSVSRQQGTEAFF
TRBV3-1	NA	few	TRBJ1-6	TGTGCCAGCAGTTCGGATAACAGTAATTCACCCCTCCACTTT	CASSSDNSNSPLHF
TRBV29-1	TRBD1	NA	TRBJ1-2	TGCAGCGGAAACAGGGGGCGCAACTATGGCTACACCTTC	CSGNRGRNYGYTF
TRBV6-5	NA	NA	TRBJ2-7	TGTGCCAGCAGGCGAGGGGCGAGCTCTCCCTACGAGCAGTACTTC	CASRRGASSPYEQYF
TRBV2	NA	NA	TRBJ2-7	TGTGCCAGCAGTGAATACGGGACGGTAGCCTACGAGCAGTACTTC	CASSEYGTVAYEQYF
TRBV5-6	NA	NA	TRBJ2-5	TGTGCCAGCAGCTTGATTCGTACCCAAGAGACCCAGTACTTC	CASSLIRTQETQYF
TRBV2	NA	many	TRBJ1-1	TGTGCCAGCAGTGCCGGGTGGTTGGGTGAAGCTTTCTTT	CASSAGWLGEAFF
TRBV3-1	NA	many	TRBJ2-5	TGTGCCAGCAGTCGCGGGGAGCAAGAGACCCAGTACTTC	CASSRGEQETQYF
TRBV7-9	NA	NA	TRBJ1-5	TGTGCCAGCACCCCCGGGACCGGAGGAGATCAGCCCCAGCATTTT	CASTPGTGGDQPQHF
TRBV20-1	NA	few	TRBJ1-2	TGCAGTGCCTGGGAGGCCCCCTATGGCTACACCTTC	CSAWEAPYGYTF
TRBV7-9	NA	NA	TRBJ2-3	TGTGCCAGCAGCTTAGCCGTGGATGCGGGAAGTGGCGATACGCAGTATTTT	CASSLAVDAGSGDTQYF
TRBV9	NA	NA	TRBJ2-3	TGTGCCAGCAGCGTAAGCCAAATCTCAGATACGCAGTATTTT	CASSVSQISDTQYF
TRBV25-1	TRBD1	many	TRBJ2-6	TGTGCCAGGACAATACAGGGGATCTCTGGGGCCAACGTCCTGACTTTC	CARTIQGISGANVLTF
TRBV7-6	TRBD1	NA	TRBJ1-5	TGTGCCAGCAGCTGGGACAGATTTTTGGAGACCCAGCATTTT	CASSWDRFLETQHF
TRBV15	NA	many	TRBJ2-7	TGTGCCACCCGAAGCAGGATAAGCTACGAGCAGTACTTC	CATRSRISYEQYF
TRBV6-6	NA	few	TRBJ1-2	TGTGCCAGCAGTTCAATAACAGGGATTAGGAATCATGGCTACACCTTC	CASSSITGIRNHGYTF
TRBV9	TRBD1	NA	TRBJ2-5	TGTGCCAGCAGCGGGGGACAGGGCCGTCAAGAGACCCAGTACTTC	CASSGGQGRQETQYF
TRBV19	TRBD1	many	TRBJ1-5	TGTGCCAGTCGCCTGACGGGGACAGATTATAGCAATCAGCCCCAGCATTTT	CASRLTGTDYSNQPQHF
TRBV7-2	NA	once	TRBJ2-6	TGTGCCAGCTCACCCCTCGGTGTCTCTGGGGCCAACGTCCTGACTTTC	CASSPLGVSGANVLTF
TRBV20-1	NA	few	TRBJ1-1	TGCAGTGCTAGAGATACCGTCCATTCGAGCACTGAAGCTTTCTTT	CSARDTVHSSTEAFF
TRBV5-1	NA	few	TRBJ2-2	TGCGCCAGCAGCTTGGGTCCTAGCTCGAACACCGGGGAGCTGTTTTTT	CASSLGPSSNTGELFF
TRBV7-2	NA	NA	TRBJ1-2	TGTGCCAGCAGCCAGAGGAGGGCTGGCTATGGCTACACCTTC	CASSQRRAGYGYTF
TRBV7-3	NA	once	TRBJ1-1	TGTGCCAGCAGCACCCAACCAGGGCGAGCTTTCTTT	CASSTQPGRAFF
TRBV9	NA	few	TRBJ2-1	TGTGCCAGCAGCGACGACTACAATGAGCAGTTCTTC	CASSDDYNEQFF
TRBV13	TRBD1	many	TRBJ1-4	TGTGCCAGCAGCAATACAGGACAGGGCGTTAATGAAAAACTGTTTTTT	CASSNTGQGVNEKLFF
TRBV6-5	NA	many	TRBJ1-5	TGTGCCAGCACCTCAGGGAATCAGCCCCAGCATTTT	CASTSGNQPQHF
TRBV11-1	TRBD1	NA	TRBJ1-2	TGTGCCAGCAGCTCATCAGGGGGCCAAGGCTACACCTTC	CASSSSGGQGYTF
TRBV5-5	NA	NA	TRBJ1-6	TGTGCCAGCAGCCGAAGGCAGCGACTCCACTTT	CASSRRQRLHF
TRBV5-1	NA	few	TRBJ2-7	TGCGCCAGCAGCCAAGTTTTCAGCGTAACCTACGAGCAGTACTTC	CASSQVFSVTYEQYF
TRBV15	TRBD1	once	TRBJ1-6	TGTGCCACCAGCAGCTTCGGACAGGGCGACGGTTCACCCCTCCACTTT	CATSSFGQGDGSPLHF
TRBV7-9	NA	NA	TRBJ1-2	TGTGCCAGCAGCCCCCGGGACTTATATGGCTACACCTTC	CASSPRDLYGYTF
TRBV7-2	TRBD1	many	TRBJ1-1	TGTGCCAGCAGCTTAGTCGGGACAGGGGGTACTGAAGCTTTCTTT	CASSLVGTGGTEAFF
TRBV4-3	NA	few	TRBJ2-5	TGCGCCAGCAGCCAAGATTCGGGCCGAGAGACCCAGTACTTC	CASSQDSGRETQYF
TRBV7-9	TRBD1	many	TRBJ2-7	TGTGCCAGCAGCTTAGTTGGGGACAGGGTAAACGAGCAGTACTTC	CASSLVGDRVNEQYF
TRBV10-3	TRBD1	NA	TRBJ2-6	TGTGCCATCAGTATGGACAGGGGGAATGGGGCCAACGTCCTGACTTTC	CAISMDRGNGANVLTF
TRBV7-6	TRBD1	many	TRBJ2-5	TGTGCCAGCAGCCTGGGACAGGGTGTCTATGAGACCCAGTACTTC	CASSLGQGVYETQYF